Only one count was recorded for the clone carrying this T cell receptor (beta chain). This sample is drawn from a study of OX40 agonist ivuxolimab in advanced cancers. The CDR3 sequence is 15 residues long. V was trimmed by 8 bases and J by 3 bases, leaving 16 bases between them. Germline loops: CDR1 SNHLY, CDR2 FYNNEI. Method: immunoSEQ multiplex PCR; TCRdb's copy keeps in-frame clones and lacks some. The top ten hold 1.4% of the sample, which has over 45,000 clones, roughly 89% seen once. The source was CD4+ or CD8+ T cells sorted from blood, collected in a trial of the OX40 agonist ivuxolimab. This TCR came from an adult with an advanced solid tumor such as melanoma, head and neck, liver or kidney cancer. The chain recombines TRBV2 with TRBJ2-2, with D possibly matching TRBD2 (5 bases). The CDR3 sequence: CASDREGGDTGELFF. CDR3 DNA: TGTGCCAGCGACCGTGAGGGTGGGGACACCGGGGAGCTGTTTTTT.